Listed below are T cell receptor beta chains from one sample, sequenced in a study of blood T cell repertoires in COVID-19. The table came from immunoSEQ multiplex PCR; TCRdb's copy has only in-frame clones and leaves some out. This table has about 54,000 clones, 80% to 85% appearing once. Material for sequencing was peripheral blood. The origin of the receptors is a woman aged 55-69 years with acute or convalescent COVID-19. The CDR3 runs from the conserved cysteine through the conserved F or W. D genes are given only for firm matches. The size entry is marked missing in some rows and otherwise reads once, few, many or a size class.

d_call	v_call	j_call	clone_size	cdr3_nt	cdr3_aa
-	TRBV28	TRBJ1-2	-	TGTGCCAGCAGCCGTCCTTCCTTGGGCGGCTACACCTTC	CASSRPSLGGYTF
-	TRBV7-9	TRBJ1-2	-	TGTGCCAGCAGCCCGGACAGTAACTATGGCTACACCTTC	CASSPDSNYGYTF
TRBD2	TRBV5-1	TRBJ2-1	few	TGCGCCAGCAGCCCAAGCTATCTAGCGGTCTCCTACAATGAGCAGTTCTTC	CASSPSYLAVSYNEQFF
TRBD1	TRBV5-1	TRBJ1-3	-	TGCGCCAGCACCTATGGGGACAGGGCAACTGGAAACACCATATATTTT	CASTYGDRATGNTIYF
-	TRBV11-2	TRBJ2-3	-	TGTGCCAGCAGCGCCCGGCGGGTGAAGAGCACAGATACGCAGTATTTT	CASSARRVKSTDTQYF
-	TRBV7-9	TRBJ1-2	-	TGTGCCAGCAGCCTACGGACAGAATCCTATGGCTACACCTTC	CASSLRTESYGYTF
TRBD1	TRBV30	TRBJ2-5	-	TGTGCCTGCGACAGGGAGCAAGAGACCCAGTACTTC	CACDREQETQYF
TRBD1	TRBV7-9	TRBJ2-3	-	TGTGCCAGCAGCTTAGATCAGGGGGCTAGCACAGATACGCAGTATTTT	CASSLDQGASTDTQYF
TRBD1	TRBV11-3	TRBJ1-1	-	TGTGCCAGCAGCTTCGGACAGGGGTCCGCTGAAGCTTTCTTT	CASSFGQGSAEAFF
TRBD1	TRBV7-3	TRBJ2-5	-	TGTGCCAGCAGTCGGGACAGTCAAGAGACCCAGTACTTC	CASSRDSQETQYF
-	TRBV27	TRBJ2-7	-	TGTGCCAGCAGTTTAAGGGGTTTGCGCTACGAGCAGTACTTC	CASSLRGLRYEQYF
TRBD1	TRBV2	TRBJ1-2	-	TGTGCCACCATGGGACAGGTCTATGGCTACACCTTC	CATMGQVYGYTF
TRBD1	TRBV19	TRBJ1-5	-	TGTGCCAGTAGTATAGGCAGGGGGCCCAATCAGCCCCAGCATTTT	CASSIGRGPNQPQHF
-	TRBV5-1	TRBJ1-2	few	TGCGCCAGCAGCTTGTCGGCTAACTATGGCTACACCTTC	CASSLSANYGYTF
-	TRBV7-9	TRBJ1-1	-	TGTGCCAGCAGCTCGCGGACGGGAAGATCTGAAGCTTTCTTT	CASSSRTGRSEAFF
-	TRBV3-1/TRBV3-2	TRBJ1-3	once	TGTGCCAGCAGCCAAGCGAACACCATATATTTT	CASSQANTIYF
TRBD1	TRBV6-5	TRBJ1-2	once	TGTGCCATCGGACAGGCGCACTATGGCTACACCTTC	CAIGQAHYGYTF
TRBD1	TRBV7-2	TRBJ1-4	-	TGTGCCAGCAGCCCAGGGGGACTCAAAAATGAAAAACTGTTTTTT	CASSPGGLKNEKLFF
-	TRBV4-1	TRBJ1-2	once	TGCGCCAGCAGCCAAGATCCTTTCGGAGCAGACTCCTATGGCTACACCTTC	CASSQDPFGADSYGYTF
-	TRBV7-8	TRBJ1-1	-	TGTGCCAGCAGGGCCTGGGGGGACTTGAACACTGAAGCTTTCTTT	CASRAWGDLNTEAFF
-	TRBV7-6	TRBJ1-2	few	TGTGCCAGCAGCTTAAATTCCATGGGACATCATGGCTACACCTTC	CASSLNSMGHHGYTF
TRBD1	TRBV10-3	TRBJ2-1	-	TGTGCCATCAGTGACCGACAGGGGGCGAGCAATGAGCAGTTCTTC	CAISDRQGASNEQFF
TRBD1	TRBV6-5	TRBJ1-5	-	TGTGCCGGGAGAGGGACAGGCCTAAATCAGCCCCAGCATTTT	CAGRGTGLNQPQHF
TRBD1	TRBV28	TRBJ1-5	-	TGTGCCAGCAGTCAACCAGGGGGAAGCAATCAGCCCCAGCATTTT	CASSQPGGSNQPQHF
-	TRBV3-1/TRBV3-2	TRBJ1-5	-	TGTGCCAGCAGCCAAACGCCACAGGTTCATCAGCCCCAGCATTTT	CASSQTPQVHQPQHF
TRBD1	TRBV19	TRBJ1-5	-	TGTGCCAGTAGTATCGACAGGGGGCCCCAGCATTTT	CASSIDRGPQHF
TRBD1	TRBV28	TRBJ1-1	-	TGTGCCAGCAGTTTAGCCCTCAGACAGGGGGCCGGAGCTTTCTTT	CASSLALRQGAGAFF
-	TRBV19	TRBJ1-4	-	TGTGCCAGTAAAATCGGCGACAGGACTAATGAAAAACTGTTTTTT	CASKIGDRTNEKLFF
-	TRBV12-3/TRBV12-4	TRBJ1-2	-	TGTGCCAGCAGTATACAAGTTAACTATGGCTACACCTTC	CASSIQVNYGYTF
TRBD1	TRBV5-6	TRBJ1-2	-	TGTGCCAGCAGGGGGACAGGGTATCTGTATGGCTACACCTTC	CASRGTGYLYGYTF
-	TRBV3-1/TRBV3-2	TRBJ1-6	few	TGTGCCAGCAGCCTCACACGGGGGGGCCGGAATTCACCCCTCCACTTT	CASSLTRGGRNSPLHF
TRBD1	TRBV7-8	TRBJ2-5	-	TGTGCCAGCAGCAACAGGGGACAAGACCAAGAGACCCAGTACTTC	CASSNRGQDQETQYF
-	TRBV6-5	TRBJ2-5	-	TGTGCCAGCAGCCGAGGGACAACTCGGCAAGAGACCCAGTACTTC	CASSRGTTRQETQYF
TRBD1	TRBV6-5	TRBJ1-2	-	TGTGCCAGCAAAGGGACAGGGAAGTATGGCTACACCTTC	CASKGTGKYGYTF
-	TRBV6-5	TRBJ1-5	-	TGTGCCAGCAGCCAACAGGGAGTAAATCAGCCCCAGCATTTT	CASSQQGVNQPQHF
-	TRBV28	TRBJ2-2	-	TGTGCCAGCAGTTTGGGCGCCGGGGAGCTGTTTTTT	CASSLGAGELFF
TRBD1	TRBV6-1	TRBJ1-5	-	TGTGCCAGCAGTGAATATCGGGGGGGACAGGGAGTAATCAATCAGCCCCAGCATTTT	CASSEYRGGQGVINQPQHF
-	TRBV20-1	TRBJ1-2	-	TGCAGTGCAACACCGGGAATCTTC	CSATPGIF
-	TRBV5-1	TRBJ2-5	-	TGCGCCAGCAGCTTGCCAGCTGGGCCCGTCGGCTCGAAAGAGACCCAGTACTTC	CASSLPAGPVGSKETQYF
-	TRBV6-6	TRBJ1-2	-	TGTGCCAGCACCACGGGAGGGCACACTAACTATGGCTACACCTTC	CASTTGGHTNYGYTF
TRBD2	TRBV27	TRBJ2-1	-	TGTGCCAGCAGCCAGCGACTAGCGTCGAAGGATGAGCAGTTCTTC	CASSQRLASKDEQFF
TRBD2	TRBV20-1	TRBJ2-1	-	TGCAGTGCTAGTCAGACTAGCGGGCAGCTGAATGAGCAGTTCTTC	CSASQTSGQLNEQFF
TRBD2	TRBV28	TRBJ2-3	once	TGTGCCAGCAGCAGACTAGCGGGGTCCGATGGGGGAGATACGCAGTATTTT	CASSRLAGSDGGDTQYF
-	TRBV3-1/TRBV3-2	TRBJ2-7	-	TGTGCCAGCAGCAGAGACGGGACCTACGAGCAGTACTTC	CASSRDGTYEQYF
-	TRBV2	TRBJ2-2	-	TGTGCCAGCAGTGAATGGACAGACACCGGGGAGCTGTTTTTT	CASSEWTDTGELFF